Reported below is one T cell receptor (beta chain). Antigen: not known. This sample was taken from a study of post-analysis software for immune sequencing data. Study in general: Recorded subtypes: relapsing-remitting, secondary progressive, progressive-relapsing; some patients unannotated. Study results and limitations: Multiple sclerosis patients had significantly lower normalized Chao1 diversity than controls. A few TRBV segments (TRBV5-6, TRBV5-1 and TRBV20-1 among them) occurred more frequently in patients than in controls.

Per the germline V gene, CDR1 is SQVTM and CDR2 is ANQGSEA. The CDR3 is 14 amino acids. Deletions cut 2 bases from V and 1 base from J, with 8 bases between. Unique-molecular-identifier-tagged TCR beta cDNA libraries were used. Each sample of about 1 to 10 million input T cells yielded about 500,000 cDNA molecules, so each molecule approximated one T cell. From the PCR reads, TCRdb called clonotypes with MiXCR, one entry per CDR3 protein. Seen here are over 700,000 distinct CDR3 sequences, roughly 30% observed once, and the top ten hold roughly 0.54%. The origin of this receptor is a girl aged 5-17 years with multiple sclerosis. The J gene is TRBJ1-4, the V gene TRBV29-1, with D unclear. Material for sequencing was blood. CDR3 DNA: TGCAGCGTTGAAAGGGCGGGAACTAATGAAAAACTGTTTTTT. This sequence encodes CSVERAGTNEKLFF.